This T cell receptor beta chain is drawn from a study of cytomegalovirus exposure and HLA in healthy donors (dated by TCRdb to 2015 to 2018). Describing the broader study: An earlier analysis of some 600 of the donors reported 276 Gb of sequence data and 100 million to 120 million unique TCR beta sequences obtained from about 179 million T cells. The study profiled the T cell repertoires of some 610 subjects by immunosequencing and related them to cytomegalovirus serostatus. Besides the first cohort of around 670 subjects, a separate validation cohort made up of about 120 different subjects was used. To study patterns of TCR occurrence, a later analysis re-analyzed previously published TCR beta repertoires from 666 donors and added high-resolution HLA genotyping. In a later genetic analysis, genome-wide SNP genotypes for about 55% of the roughly 700 donors were used, and that subset was treated as a discovery cohort. In the later analysis, no new phenotypic data were used to find candidate immune exposures; instead, reliance was placed on TCR beta sequences and their occurrence across donors. Five DR-DQ haplotypes were handled as single units for association and clustering, since linkage in the cohort was strong. Among about 410 genotyped donors of the cohort, an average of around 250,000 unique TCR beta nucleotide sequences was sequenced per donor, of which approximately 19% were non-productive. Donor age, sex, ethnicity and CMV serostatus were collected together with the repertoire data. Of the 398 genotyped donors, around 81% fell in the genetic ancestry cluster associated with self-reported Caucasian donors. An early release that covered around 590 HLA-typed donors contained 250 to 350 gigabases of sequencing data and 80 million or so unique TCR sequences. In an earlier analysis of 587 of the donors, high-throughput TCR beta sequencing was used to judge whether each TCR beta V gene segment behaved as functional or pseudogenic. Typing coverage differed by locus: A, B, C, DRB1 and DQB1 were typed in about 620-630 donors, DQA1 in 500 to 550, DPA1 in around 610, and DPB1 in 472. The aim of the study was to test whether cataloging public T cell receptors could identify signatures of past pathogen exposure. To predict cytomegalovirus infection status, the study brought together high-throughput TCR immunosequencing, statistical association of individual TCRs with disease status, and machine learning. HLA typing included class I and class II loci at four-digit resolution. All discovery cohort repertoires had been generated using a single sequencing platform. Beyond this particular receptor, the publication reports: According to the authors, the approach could potentially be generalized to other disease states and immunological phenotypes. A further reported finding was that TCR beta sequences accurately predicted the HLA-A and HLA-B alleles for most subjects in the first cohort. When HLA alleles, especially DR and DQ, strongly co-occurred, TCR associations were difficult to assign to individual alleles. While some public TCRs were present in many individuals, most TCR sequences turned up only very rarely across donors. Broadly in line with IMGT annotations, most TCR beta V segments showed up in productive rearrangements about 90% or about 30% of the time in an earlier analysis of roughly 590 of the donors. In a later analysis, several top co-occurrence clusters were reported to appear linked to parvovirus B19, influenza, CMV and Epstein-Barr virus. A later genetic analysis reported fewer N-insertions in productive TCRs among donors in an Asian-associated ancestry cluster than the roughly 720-donor mean. Some IMGT-functional V segments, including TRBV6-2 and TRBV6-3, could not be distinguished by the 87-base-pair reads and were therefore excluded. A later analysis associated 16,951 TCR beta sequences with specific HLA alleles at a false discovery rate of 0.05. Compared with equally common non-associated chains, HLA-associated TCR beta chains in a later analysis were more clonally expanded and had lower generation probabilities. An association between a missense DCLRE1C variant and V-gene and J-gene trimming of TCR beta chains was found in a later genetic analysis and replicated in an independent cohort. The earlier analysis of approximately 540 of the donors excluded seventeen rarely observed V segments, including chromosome 9 orphons, because counts were too low. Presence/absence analyses assumed roughly uniform sequencing depth across donors, an assumption that may not hold. According to a later analysis, TCR association rates differed among HLA loci, with DRB1 alleles showing the most associated TCRs and HLA-C alleles showing the fewest. In this cohort, only TCR beta chains were sequenced, and detectable features were limited by the absence of alpha or paired-chain data. CMV serostatus was the only immune exposure information available for the cohort. A cluster of highly shared sequence variants was judged likely to represent a technical artifact of the sequencing pipeline. According to a later analysis, most CMV-associated TCR beta chains appeared to be HLA-restricted, and the HLA associations seemed to be driven largely by CMV exposure. The classifier was reported to diagnose cytomegalovirus status with high specificity and sensitivity in both the original and validation cohorts. Linkage disequilibrium might explain the correlated functional status among segregating V segments, but an unknown experimental factor could not be ruled out. Because HLA typing was missing for some donors at each locus, association tests included only the typed subset. A total of 164 TCR beta chains were listed by the study as associated with cytomegalovirus. In vitro tests confirmed that a few of the cytomegalovirus-associated TCR beta chains recognize cytomegalovirus antigens.

Library construction relied on the immunoSEQ multiplex PCR assay. For the multiplex PCR, a mixture combining 60 forward primers for TCR Vbeta segments and 13 reverse primers for TCR Jbeta segments was used. The CDR3 region of rearranged TCR beta genes was amplified from genomic DNA with a multiplex PCR assay. The amplified TCR beta libraries were sequenced on the Illumina HiSeq System as 87-base-pair reads. Per the authors' processing: A later analysis counted approximately 76 million unique TCR beta chains across the 600 to 850 repertoires, and 9.5 million to 11 million of these chains were shared by at least two donors. Raw reads were error-corrected and collapsed into unique sequences by a nearest-neighbor algorithm in which closely related sequences were merged to remove PCR and sequencing errors. To assign V, D and J gene segments, CDR3 sequences were aligned to IMGT reference sequences. For a sequence to be retained, a match of at least six nucleotides to both a V gene segment and a J gene segment was required. A rearrangement was called productive if the CDR3 had no stop codons and remained in frame with V and J, and every other rearrangement was called non-productive. Following IMGT convention, CDR3 was defined as the stretch from the second conserved V-encoded cysteine up to the conserved J-encoded phenylalanine. The earlier analysis of roughly 590 of the donors excluded any sequence lacking an unambiguous match to a single V gene segment. In an earlier analysis of 587 of the donors, V segments were called functional above 56.7% productive rearrangements and were called segregating when the between-donor standard deviation exceeded 5%. To diagnose cytomegalovirus status from the catalog of TCR beta chain sequences, a statistical classification framework was built. A later analysis assigned V and J genes by comparing TCR nucleotide sequences with IMGT/GENE-DB human TR gene sequences. The TCRdist pipeline was used in a later analysis to assign CDR3 sequences and most-parsimonious VDJ recombination scenarios. In a later analysis, each TCR beta chain was defined by its CDR3 amino acid sequence together with its V-gene family, and reads without a unique V-gene family were excluded. In a later analysis, 450 to 600 highly shared, low-generation-probability nucleotide sequences were removed to address suspected cross-contamination and a sequencing artifact. A later analysis calculated a clonal expansion index for each public chain from normalized within-repertoire ranks of inferred template counts. A later analysis computed generation probabilities with a VDJ recombination model fitted to out-of-frame rearrangements, and checked the results against IGoR. In a later analysis, hypergeometric tests were used to score TCR-TCR, TCR-HLA and TCR-CMV co-occurrence, with a repertoire-size bias correction applied to TCR pairs. False discovery rates were estimated in a later analysis by permuting HLA or CMV assignments 20 times. In a later analysis, co-occurring TCRs were grouped with DBSCAN, and TCRdist sequence similarity was added when clustering was performed within HLA-allele-positive subsets. Repertoires with fewer than 30,000 or more than 120,000 public chains were left out of co-occurrence clustering, as were about 5 repertoires with anomalous nucleotide sharing. TCRdb holds this immuneACCESS table with in-frame rearrangements only. Some clones are missing; in checked studies, unresolved V genes explain under half, and the rest has no known cause. V and J calls and clone size are as listed in that table; D and trimming were resolved from the DNA. The table for this sample lists about 130,000 clones; 65% to 80% of them were counted only once. Less than 2% of the sample is held by the ten biggest clonotypes.

The cohort was made up of roughly 670 healthy bone marrow donors. Cohort members were all nominally healthy when sampled, although unrecorded immune exposures were likely present. The donor was CMV seronegative and belonged to the group of around 400 seronegative cohort members. A peripheral blood sample was collected from each donor, and TCR beta sequencing was performed on peripheral blood mononuclear cells. Genomic DNA extraction from the blood cell samples was performed with the Qiagen DNeasy Blood Extraction Kit. In the case of this clone: Its specific antigen is unknown. No clone much larger than this one lies a single base away; base qualities are absent.

The germline V end is reduced by 0 bases and the J end by 4 bases; junction bases left unmatched: 5. As encoded in the germline V gene (reference sequence), CDR1 is GTSNPN while CDR2 is SVGIG. From the cysteine up to the phenylalanine, the CDR3 has a length of 16 residues. The sequence is cut down to CDR3 DNA, 48 bases in frame from base 1. The chain joins TRBV30 to TRBJ2-1; TRBD2 matches 11 bases in the middle. This TCR derives from a woman aged 35 to 49 in good health and CMV-seronegative. Sequencing input: PBMCs. The nucleotide sequence reads as follows: TGTGCCTGGAGTGTACACAGGACTAGCGGGTACAATGAGCAGTTCTTC. This encodes CAWSVHRTSGYNEQFF. The CDR3, completed at both ends by the reference TRBV30 and TRBJ2-1 genes, gives the full variable domain SQTIHQWPATLVQPVGSPLSLECTVEGTSNPNLYWYRQAAGRGLQLLFYSVGIGQISSEVPQNLSASRPQDRQFILSSKKLLLSDSGFYLCAWSVHRTSGYNEQFFGPGTRLTVL.